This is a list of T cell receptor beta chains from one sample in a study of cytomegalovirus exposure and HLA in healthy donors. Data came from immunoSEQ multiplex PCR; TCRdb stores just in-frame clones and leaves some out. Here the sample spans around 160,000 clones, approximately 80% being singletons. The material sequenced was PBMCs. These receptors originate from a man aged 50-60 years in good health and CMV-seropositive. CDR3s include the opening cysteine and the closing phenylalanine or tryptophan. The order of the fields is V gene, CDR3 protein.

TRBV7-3 CASSLGLAGDLDPTDTQYF
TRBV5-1 CASSLWGGGSTDTQYF
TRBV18 CASSPLAPDPTGVNTIYF
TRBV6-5 CASSYFGTGVTGELFF
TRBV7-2 CASSLEQGVTGELFF
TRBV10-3 CAIKAGFENTEAFF
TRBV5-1 CASSEWDSLTDTQYF
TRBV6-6 CASSWDRPTGTQYF
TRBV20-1 CSAENYEQYF
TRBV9 CASSDLGLYDESETQYF
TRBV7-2 CASSLIAGGGNTIYF
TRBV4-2 CASSQEGDRGPQRYF
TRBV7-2 CASSPRGGRSPLHF
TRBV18 CASSPPRQNTGELFF
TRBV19 CASRTGEGNYGYTF
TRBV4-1 CASSQNSMNTEAFF
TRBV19 CASTLSGRTDTQYF
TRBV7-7 CASSLVPGSTDTQYF
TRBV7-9 CASSSLLPPGQEARGYTF
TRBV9 CASSVTLQETQYF
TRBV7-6 CASSLGNSERAFF
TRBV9 CASTGGGELFF
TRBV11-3 CASSPGRRSNTGELFF
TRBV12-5 CASVASNSYNEQFF
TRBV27 CASSSGTDVSNQPQHF
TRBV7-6 CASSLDTSGGYNEQFF
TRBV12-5 CASAQGAGETQYF
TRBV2 CASSESFATNEKLFF
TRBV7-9 CASSLAAGTYEQYF
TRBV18 CASSQNSGTANTEAFF
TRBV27 CASSEDRANEQFF
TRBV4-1 CASSQATGGSYGYTF
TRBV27 CASTGQLYNSPLHF
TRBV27 CASSYSGSSYEQYF
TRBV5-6 CASSLPGGTEAFF
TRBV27 CASSLVQFNEQFF
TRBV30 CAWSEVGISGNTIYF
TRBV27 CASSPGTVPYYEQYF
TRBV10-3 CAISVGNRDEQYF
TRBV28 CASIAGTNYGYTF
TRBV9 CASSPDGVREDEKLFF